The entry below gives a single TCR beta chain sequence along with its context. Its antigen is currently unknown. These data originate in a study of cytomegalovirus exposure and HLA in healthy donors. PCR amplification relied on 60 Vbeta primers (plus 13 Jbeta primers). Profiled with immunoSEQ multiplex PCR; TCRdb holds only in-frame clones, not every one. The sample contains under 250,000 clones, around 79% of which appear only once. The study's findings and limits: Later on, an analysis tied approximately 17,000 TCR beta sequences to HLA alleles at 0.05 false discovery rate. According to the study, roughly 180 TCR beta chains were cytomegalovirus-associated.

CDR1 and CDR2 from the germline V gene are SEHNR and FQNEAQ (reference sequence). V was clipped by 4 bases and J by 0 bases, with 12 bases between them. CDR3 size: 16 residues. Sample: PBMCs. This receptor was taken from a woman aged 30 to 39 in good health and CMV-seropositive. The chain employs TRBV7-9 and TRBJ1-4, with a tentative D call TRBD1 (5 bases). Written as DNA, the CDR3 is TGTGCCAGCAGCTCGAAAAGGGGTGCAACTAATGAAAAACTGTTTTTT. This translates into CASSSKRGATNEKLFF. The complete variable domain, with remaining parts taken from reference TRBV7-9 and TRBJ1-4, reads DTGVSQNPRHKITKRGQNVTFRCDPISEHNRLYWYRQTLGQGPEFLTYFQNEAQLEKSRLLSDRFSAERPKGSFSTLEIQRTEQGDSAMYLCASSSKRGATNEKLFFGSGTQLSVL.